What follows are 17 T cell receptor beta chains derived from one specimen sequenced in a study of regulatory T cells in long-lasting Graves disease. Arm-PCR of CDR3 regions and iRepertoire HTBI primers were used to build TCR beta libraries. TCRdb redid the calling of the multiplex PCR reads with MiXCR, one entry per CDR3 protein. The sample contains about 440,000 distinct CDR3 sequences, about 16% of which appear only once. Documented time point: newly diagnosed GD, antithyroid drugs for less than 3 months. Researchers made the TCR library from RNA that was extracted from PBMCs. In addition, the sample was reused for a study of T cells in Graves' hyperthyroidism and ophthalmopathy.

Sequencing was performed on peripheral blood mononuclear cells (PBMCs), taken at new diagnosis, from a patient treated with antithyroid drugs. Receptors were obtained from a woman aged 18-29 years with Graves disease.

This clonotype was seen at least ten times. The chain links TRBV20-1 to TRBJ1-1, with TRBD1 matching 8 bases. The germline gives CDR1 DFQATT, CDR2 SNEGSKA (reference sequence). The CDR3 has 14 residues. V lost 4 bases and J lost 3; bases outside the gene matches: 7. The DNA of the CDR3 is TGCAGTGCTAAAAAAGGGACAGGTTACACTGAAGCTTTCTTT. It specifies CSAKKGTGYTEAFF.

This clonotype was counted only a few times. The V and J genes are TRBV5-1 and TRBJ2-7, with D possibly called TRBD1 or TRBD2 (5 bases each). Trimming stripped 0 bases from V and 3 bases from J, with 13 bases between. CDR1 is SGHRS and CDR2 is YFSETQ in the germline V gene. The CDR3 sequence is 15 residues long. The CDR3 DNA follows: TGCGCCAGCAGCTTGGCTGGGGACGGAATCTACGAGCAGTACTTC. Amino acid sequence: CASSLAGDGIYEQYF.

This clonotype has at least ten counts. The CDR3 nucleotides are TGCAGCGTTGTTCGGGGGTCGGAGACCCAGTACTTC. Protein: CSVVRGSETQYF. The rearrangement uses TRBV29-1 and TRBJ2-5; D is possibly TRBD2 (6 bases). V was cut by 4 bases and J by 5 bases, with 11 bases left in between. Germline assignment: CDR1 SQVTM and CDR2 ANQGSEA. The CDR3 has 12 amino acids.

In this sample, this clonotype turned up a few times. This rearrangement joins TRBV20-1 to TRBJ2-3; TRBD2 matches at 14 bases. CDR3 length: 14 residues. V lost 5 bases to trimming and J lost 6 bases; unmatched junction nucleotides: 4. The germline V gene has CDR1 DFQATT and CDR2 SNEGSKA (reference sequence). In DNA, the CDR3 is TGCAGTGCTGTAGGGACTAGCGGGGGTGATACGCAGTATTTT. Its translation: CSAVGTSGGDTQYF.

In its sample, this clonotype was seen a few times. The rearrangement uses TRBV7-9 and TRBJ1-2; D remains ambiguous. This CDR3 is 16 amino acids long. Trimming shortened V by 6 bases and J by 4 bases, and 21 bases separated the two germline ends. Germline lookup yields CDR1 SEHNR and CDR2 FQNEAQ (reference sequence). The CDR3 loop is CASRKAGLSPGYGYTF. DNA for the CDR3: TGTGCCAGCAGAAAAGCCGGTCTGAGCCCTGGCTATGGCTACACCTTC.

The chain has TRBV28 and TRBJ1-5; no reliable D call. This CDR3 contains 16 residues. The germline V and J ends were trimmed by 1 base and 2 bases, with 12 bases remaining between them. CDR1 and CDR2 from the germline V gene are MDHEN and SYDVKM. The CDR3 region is CASSLYRNEGNQPQHF. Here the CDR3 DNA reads TGTGCCAGCAGTTTATATCGGAATGAAGGCAATCAGCCCCAGCATTTT.

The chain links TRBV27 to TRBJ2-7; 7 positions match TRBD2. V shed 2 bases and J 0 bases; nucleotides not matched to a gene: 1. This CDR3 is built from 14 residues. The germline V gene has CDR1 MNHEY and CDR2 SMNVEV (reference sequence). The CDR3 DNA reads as TGTGCCAGCAGTTTACGGGAGGCCTCCTACGAGCAGTACTTC. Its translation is CASSLREASYEQYF.

The CDR3 nucleotides are TGCGCCAGCAGCCGTCCGGGACTAGCTTCCTACGAGCAGTACTTC. The encoded protein is CASSRPGLASYEQYF. V is TRBV4-1 and J is TRBJ2-7; 9 bases agree with TRBD2. The CDR3 runs to 15 residues. The germline V gene has CDR1 MGHRA and CDR2 YSYEKL. V lost 4 bases and J lost 1; bases outside the gene matches: 5.

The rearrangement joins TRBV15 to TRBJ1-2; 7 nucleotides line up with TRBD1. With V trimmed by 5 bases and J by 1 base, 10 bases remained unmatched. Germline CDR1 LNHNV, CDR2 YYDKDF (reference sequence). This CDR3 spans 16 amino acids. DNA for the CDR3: TGTGCCACCAGCTTTCGGACAGGAATTTATAACTATGGCTACACCTTC. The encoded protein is CATSFRTGIYNYGYTF.

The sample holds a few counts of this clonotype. CDR3 in amino acids: CASSQGTGLPGELFF. The CDR3 DNA reads TGTGCCAGCAGCCAAGGGACCGGGTTGCCCGGGGAGCTGTTTTTT. The chain is built from TRBV7-2 and TRBJ2-2, with D perhaps TRBD1 or TRBD2 (5 bases each). The germline V gene encodes CDR1 SGHTA and CDR2 FQGNSA. The V end was cut by 5 bases, the J end by 6 bases, with 16 bases between. This CDR3 contains 15 residues.

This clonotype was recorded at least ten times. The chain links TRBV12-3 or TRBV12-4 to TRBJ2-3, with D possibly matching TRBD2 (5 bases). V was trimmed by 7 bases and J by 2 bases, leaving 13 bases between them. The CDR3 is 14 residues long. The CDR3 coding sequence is TGTGCCAGCATGAGGGAGTCCTTCACAGATACGCAGTATTTT. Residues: CASMRESFTDTQYF.

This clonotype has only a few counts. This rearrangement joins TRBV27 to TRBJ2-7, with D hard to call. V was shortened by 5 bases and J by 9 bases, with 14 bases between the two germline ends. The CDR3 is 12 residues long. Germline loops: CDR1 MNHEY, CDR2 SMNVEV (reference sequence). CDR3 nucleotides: TGTGCCAGCAGTAGCCCGAGTAGCCGGCAGTACTTC. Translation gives CASSSPSSRQYF.

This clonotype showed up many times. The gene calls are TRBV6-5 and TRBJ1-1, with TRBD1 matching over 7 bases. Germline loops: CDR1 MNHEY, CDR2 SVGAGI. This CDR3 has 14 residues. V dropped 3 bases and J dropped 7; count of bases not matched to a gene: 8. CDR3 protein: CASSYRGGTDEAFF. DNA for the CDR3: TGTGCCAGCAGTTATCGAGGGGGGACAGATGAAGCTTTCTTT.

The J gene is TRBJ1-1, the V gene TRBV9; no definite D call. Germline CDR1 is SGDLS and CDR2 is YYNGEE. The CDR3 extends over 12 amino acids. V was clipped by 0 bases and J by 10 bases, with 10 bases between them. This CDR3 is CASSVGEGGAFF. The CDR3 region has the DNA TGTGCCAGCAGCGTAGGTGAAGGAGGAGCTTTCTTT.

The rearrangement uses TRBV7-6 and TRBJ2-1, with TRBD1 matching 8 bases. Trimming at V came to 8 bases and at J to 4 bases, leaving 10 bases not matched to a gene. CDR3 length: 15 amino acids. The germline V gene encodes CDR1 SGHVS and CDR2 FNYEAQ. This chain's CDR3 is CASGQGAPGYNEQFF. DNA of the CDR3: TGTGCCAGCGGGCAGGGGGCCCCGGGGTACAATGAGCAGTTCTTC.

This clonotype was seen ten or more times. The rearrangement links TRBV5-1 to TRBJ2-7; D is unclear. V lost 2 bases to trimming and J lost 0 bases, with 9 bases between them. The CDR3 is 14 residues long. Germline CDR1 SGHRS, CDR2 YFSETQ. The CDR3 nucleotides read TGCGCCAGCAGCTTTGGGCTAAACTCCTACGAGCAGTACTTC. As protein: CASSFGLNSYEQYF. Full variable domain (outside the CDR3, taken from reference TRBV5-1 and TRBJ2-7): KAGVTQTPRYLIKTRGQQVTLSCSPISGHRSVSWYQQTPGQGLQFLFEYFSETQRNKGNFPGRFSGRQFSNSRSEMNVSTLELGDSALYLCASSFGLNSYEQYFGPGTRLTVT.

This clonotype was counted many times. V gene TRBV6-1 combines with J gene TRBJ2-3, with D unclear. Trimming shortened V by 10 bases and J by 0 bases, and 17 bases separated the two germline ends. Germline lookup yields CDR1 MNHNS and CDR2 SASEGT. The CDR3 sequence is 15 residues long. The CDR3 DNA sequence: TGTGCCACCCAAAGTAGGATACAGAGCACAGATACGCAGTATTTT. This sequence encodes CATQSRIQSTDTQYF.